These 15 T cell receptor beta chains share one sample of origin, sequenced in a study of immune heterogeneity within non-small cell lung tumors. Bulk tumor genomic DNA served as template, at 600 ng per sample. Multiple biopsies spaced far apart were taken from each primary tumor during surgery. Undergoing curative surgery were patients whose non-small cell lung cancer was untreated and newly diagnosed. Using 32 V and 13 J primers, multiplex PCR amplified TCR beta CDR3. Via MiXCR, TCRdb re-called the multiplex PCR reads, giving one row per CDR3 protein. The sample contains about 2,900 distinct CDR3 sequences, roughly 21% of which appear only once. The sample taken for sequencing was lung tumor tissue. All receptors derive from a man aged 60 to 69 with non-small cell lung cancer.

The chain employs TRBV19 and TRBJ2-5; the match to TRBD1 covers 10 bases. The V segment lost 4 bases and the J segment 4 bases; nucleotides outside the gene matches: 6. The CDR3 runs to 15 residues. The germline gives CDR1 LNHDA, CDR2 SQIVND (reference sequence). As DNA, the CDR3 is TGTGCCAGTAGTAAACGGACAGGGGGTCGAGAGACCCAGTACTTC. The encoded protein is CASSKRTGGRETQYF. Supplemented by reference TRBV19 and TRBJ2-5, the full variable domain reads DGGITQSPKYLFRKEGQNVTLSCEQNLNHDAMYWYRQDPGQGLRLIYYSQIVNDFQKGDIAEGYSVSREKKESFPLTVTSAQKNPTAFYLCASSKRTGGRETQYFGPGTRLLVL.

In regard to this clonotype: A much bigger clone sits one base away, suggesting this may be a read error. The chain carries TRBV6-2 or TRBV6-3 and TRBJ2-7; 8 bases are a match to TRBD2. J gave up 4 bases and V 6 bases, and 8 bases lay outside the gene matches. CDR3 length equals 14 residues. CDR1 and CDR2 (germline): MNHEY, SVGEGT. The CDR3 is CASSSGGTLYEQYF. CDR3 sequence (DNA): TGTGCCAGCAGCTCGGGGGGGACCCTTTACGAGCAGTACTTC.

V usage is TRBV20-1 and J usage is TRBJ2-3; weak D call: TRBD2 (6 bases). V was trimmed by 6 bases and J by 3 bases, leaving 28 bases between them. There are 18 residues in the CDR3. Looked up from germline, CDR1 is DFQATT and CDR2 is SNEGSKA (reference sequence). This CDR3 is CSAESLEGDSGGTDTQYF. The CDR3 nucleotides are TGCAGTGCCGAATCCCTAGAGGGAGACTCCGGGGGAACAGATACGCAGTATTTT.

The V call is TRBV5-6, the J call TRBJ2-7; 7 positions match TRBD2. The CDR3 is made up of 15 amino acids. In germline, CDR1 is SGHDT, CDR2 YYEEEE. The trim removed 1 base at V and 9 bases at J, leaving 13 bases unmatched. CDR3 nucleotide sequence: TGTGCCAGCAGCTTGCAGGGCGGGAGTTATTTTGGGCAGTACTTC. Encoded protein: CASSLQGGSYFGQYF.

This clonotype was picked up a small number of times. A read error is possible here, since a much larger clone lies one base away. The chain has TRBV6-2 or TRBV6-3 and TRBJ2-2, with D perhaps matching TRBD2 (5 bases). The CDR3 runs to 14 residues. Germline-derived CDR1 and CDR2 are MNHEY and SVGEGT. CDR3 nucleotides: TGTGCCATCAGTTACTCACGGGGCACCGGGGAGCTGTTTTTT. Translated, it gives CAISYSRGTGELFF.

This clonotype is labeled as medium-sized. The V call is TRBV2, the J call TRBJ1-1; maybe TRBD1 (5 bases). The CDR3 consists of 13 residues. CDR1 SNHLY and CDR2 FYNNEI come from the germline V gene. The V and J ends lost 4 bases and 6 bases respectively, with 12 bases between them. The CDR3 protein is CASSVTWDAEAFF. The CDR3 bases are TGTGCCAGCAGTGTGACATGGGACGCTGAAGCTTTCTTT.

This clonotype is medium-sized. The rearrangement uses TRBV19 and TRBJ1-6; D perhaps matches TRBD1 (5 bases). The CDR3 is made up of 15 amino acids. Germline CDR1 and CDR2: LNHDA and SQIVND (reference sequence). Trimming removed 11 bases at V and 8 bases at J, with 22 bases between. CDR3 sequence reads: CASAQVGGVDSPLHF. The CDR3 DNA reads TGTGCCTCAGCGCAGGTTGGAGGGGTAGATTCACCCCTCCACTTT.

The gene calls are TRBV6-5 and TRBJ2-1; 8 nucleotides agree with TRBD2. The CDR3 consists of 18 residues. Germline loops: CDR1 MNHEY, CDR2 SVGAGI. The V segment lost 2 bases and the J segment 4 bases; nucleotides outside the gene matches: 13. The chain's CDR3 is CASSYRAGAGGLYNEQFF. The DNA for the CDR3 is TGTGCCAGCAGTTACCGTGCTGGGGCGGGAGGATTATACAATGAGCAGTTCTTC.

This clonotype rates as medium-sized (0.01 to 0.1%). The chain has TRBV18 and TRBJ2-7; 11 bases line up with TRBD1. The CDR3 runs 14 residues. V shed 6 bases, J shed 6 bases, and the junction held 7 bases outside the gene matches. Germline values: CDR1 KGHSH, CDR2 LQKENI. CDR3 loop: CASSPPGTGGEQYF. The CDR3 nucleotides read TGTGCCAGCTCTCCTCCCGGGACAGGGGGCGAGCAGTACTTC.

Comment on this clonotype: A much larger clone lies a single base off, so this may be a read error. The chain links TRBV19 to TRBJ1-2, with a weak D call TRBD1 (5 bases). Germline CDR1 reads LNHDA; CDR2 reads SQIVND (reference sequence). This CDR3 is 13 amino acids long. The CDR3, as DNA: TGTGCCAGTAGGCCTGAGGGGCGCTATGGCTACAACTTC. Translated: CASRPEGRYGYNF.

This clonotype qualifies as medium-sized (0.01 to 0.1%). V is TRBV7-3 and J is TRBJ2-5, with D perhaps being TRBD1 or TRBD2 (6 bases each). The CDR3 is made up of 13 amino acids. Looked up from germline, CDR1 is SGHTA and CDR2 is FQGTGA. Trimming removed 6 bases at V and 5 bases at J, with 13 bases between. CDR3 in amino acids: CASSLLGGETQYF. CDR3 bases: TGTGCCAGCAGTCTGCTGGGGGGCGAGACCCAGTACTTC.

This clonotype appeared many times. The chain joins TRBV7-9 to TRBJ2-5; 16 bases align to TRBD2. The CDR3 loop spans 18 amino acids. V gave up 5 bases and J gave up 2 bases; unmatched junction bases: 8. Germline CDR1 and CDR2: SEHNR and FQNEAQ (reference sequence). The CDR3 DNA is TGTGCCAGCAGCGCCGGGACTAGCGGGAGGGTAAAACAAGAGACCCAGTACTTC. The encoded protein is CASSAGTSGRVKQETQYF.

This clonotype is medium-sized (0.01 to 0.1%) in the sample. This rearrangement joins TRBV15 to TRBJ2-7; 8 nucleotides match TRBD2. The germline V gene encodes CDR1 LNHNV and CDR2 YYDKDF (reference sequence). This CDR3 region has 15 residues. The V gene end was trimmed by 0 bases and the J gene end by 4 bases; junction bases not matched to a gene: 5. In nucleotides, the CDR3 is TGTGCCACCAGCAGAGAAATAGCGGGACCTTACGAGCAGTACTTC. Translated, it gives CATSREIAGPYEQYF.

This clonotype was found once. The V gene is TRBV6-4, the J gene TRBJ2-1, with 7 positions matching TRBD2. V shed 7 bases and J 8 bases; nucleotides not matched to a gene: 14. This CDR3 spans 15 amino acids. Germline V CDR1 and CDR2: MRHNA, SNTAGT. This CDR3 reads CASKNPTSTLDEQFF. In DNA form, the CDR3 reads TGTGCCAGCAAAAACCCGACTAGCACTTTGGATGAGCAGTTCTTC.

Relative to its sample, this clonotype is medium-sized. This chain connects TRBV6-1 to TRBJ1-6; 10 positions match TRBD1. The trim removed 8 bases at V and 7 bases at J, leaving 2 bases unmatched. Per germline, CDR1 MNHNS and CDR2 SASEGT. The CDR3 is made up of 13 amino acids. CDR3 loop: CASRDRGNSPLHF. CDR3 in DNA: TGTGCCAGCCGGGACAGGGGAAATTCACCCCTCCACTTT.